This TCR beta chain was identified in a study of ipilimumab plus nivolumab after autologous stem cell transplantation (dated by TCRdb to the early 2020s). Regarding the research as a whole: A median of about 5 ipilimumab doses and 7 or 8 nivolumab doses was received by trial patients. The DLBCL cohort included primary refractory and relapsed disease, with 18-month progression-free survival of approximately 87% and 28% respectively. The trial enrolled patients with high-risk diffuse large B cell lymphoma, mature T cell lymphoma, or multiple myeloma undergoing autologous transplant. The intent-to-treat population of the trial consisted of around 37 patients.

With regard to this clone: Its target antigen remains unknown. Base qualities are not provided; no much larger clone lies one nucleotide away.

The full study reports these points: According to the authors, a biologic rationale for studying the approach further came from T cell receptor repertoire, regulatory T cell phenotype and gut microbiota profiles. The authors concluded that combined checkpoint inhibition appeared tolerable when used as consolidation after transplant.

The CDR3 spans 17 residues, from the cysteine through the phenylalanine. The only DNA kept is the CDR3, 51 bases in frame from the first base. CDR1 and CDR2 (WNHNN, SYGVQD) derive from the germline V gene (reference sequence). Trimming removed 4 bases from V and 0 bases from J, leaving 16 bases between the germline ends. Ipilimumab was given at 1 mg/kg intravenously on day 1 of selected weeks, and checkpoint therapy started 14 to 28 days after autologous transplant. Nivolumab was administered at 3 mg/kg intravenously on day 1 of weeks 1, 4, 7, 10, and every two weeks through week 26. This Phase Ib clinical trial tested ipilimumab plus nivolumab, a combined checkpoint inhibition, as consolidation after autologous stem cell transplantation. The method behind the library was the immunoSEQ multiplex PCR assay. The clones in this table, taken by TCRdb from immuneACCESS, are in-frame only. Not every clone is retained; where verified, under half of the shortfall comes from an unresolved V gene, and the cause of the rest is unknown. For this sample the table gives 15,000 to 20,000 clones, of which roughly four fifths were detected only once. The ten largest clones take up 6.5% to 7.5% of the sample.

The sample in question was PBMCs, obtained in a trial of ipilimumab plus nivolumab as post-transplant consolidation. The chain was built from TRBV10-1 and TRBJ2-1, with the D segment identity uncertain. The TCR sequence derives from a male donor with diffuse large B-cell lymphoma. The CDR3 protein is CASSGTGRSSSYNEQFF. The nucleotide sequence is TGCGCCAGCAGTGGGACCGGACGGTCCAGCTCCTACAATGAGCAGTTCTTC.